Each of the 11 T cell receptor beta chains below was sequenced from the same sample in a study of T cell clonality in common variable immunodeficiency (dated by TCRdb to the mid-2010s). Libraries were built with the immunoSEQ multiplex PCR assay. TCRdb re-hosts the immuneACCESS table, in-frame sequences only. Its copies lack some clones; in the studies checked, an unresolved V gene accounts for under half of them, and the cause for the rest is not known. With some 60,000 clones recorded, this sample contains no clone counted only once. The ten top clones hold under 2% of the sample. The specimen was peripheral blood mononuclear cells. The receptor set was obtained from a person between 18 and 70 years old in good health.

This clone occurred many times. Sequencing ends 3 residues short of the CDR3 end; the germline J gene provides the rest. This chain links TRBV11-3 with TRBJ1-4; 12 bases line up with TRBD1. This CDR3 has 15 residues. V was pared by 5 bases and J by 8 bases, with 6 bases of the junction left unmatched. Germline CDR1 reads SGHNT; CDR2 reads YENEEA. The part of the CDR3 DNA that was read is TGTGCCAGCAGCCTCCCGGGACAGGGGGCGGAAAAA. Its translation is CASSLPGQGAEK. From start to end, the CDR3 is CASSLPGQGAEKLFF.

This clone has a count of ten or more. The read ends 3 residues before the CDR3 terminus; that terminus is restored from the germline J gene. The chain combines TRBV19 with TRBJ2-3, with TRBD2 identical over 7 bases. Germline V lookup: CDR1 LNHDA, CDR2 SQIVND (reference sequence). The CDR3 has 16 amino acids. After removal of 6 bases from V and 6 bases from J, the junction contained 15 bases not matched to a gene. The CDR3 bases that were read are TGTGCCAGTAGCCTCATCCTGGCGGGAGACGTTGATACG. It codes for CASSLILAGDVDT. The CDR3 in its entirety is CASSLILAGDVDTQYF. Full variable domain (outside the CDR3, taken from reference TRBV19 and TRBJ2-3): DGGITQSPKYLFRKEGQNVTLSCEQNLNHDAMYWYRQDPGQGLRLIYYSQIVNDFQKGDIAEGYSVSREKKESFPLTVTSAQKNPTAFYLCASSLILAGDVDTQYFGPGTRLTVL.

This clone was counted at least ten times. The CDR3 extends 3 residues past the end of the read, so its final part is completed from the germline J gene. The chain carries TRBV29-1 and TRBJ1-4; TRBD1 aligns across 9 bases. This CDR3 spans 14 amino acids. Unmatched junction bases numbered 5, after V lost 5 bases and J lost 4 bases. The germline CDR1 and CDR2 sequences are SQVTM and ANQGSEA. CDR3 residues: CSVLPGQGNEKLFF. Incomplete CDR3 DNA: TGCAGCGTTCTCCCGGGACAGGGTAATGAAAAA.

On this clone itself: The read terminates 3 residues before the CDR3 end, so the remaining end is supplied by the germline J gene. This rearrangement joins TRBV7-2 to TRBJ1-2, with D possibly being TRBD1 (6 bases). Germline CDR1 reads SGHTA; CDR2 reads FQGNSA. The CDR3 has 13 amino acids. The CDR3 DNA, read in part, is TGTGCCAGCAGCTCTCCCAGGGACAATGAC. It encodes CASSSPRDND. The entire CDR3 protein reads CASSSPRDNDYTF.

This clone has just a few counts. The CDR3 end falls 3 residues outside the read, so it is completed with the germline J gene. The chain carries TRBV20-1 and TRBJ2-1; a weak D match, TRBD2 (5 bases). This CDR3 contains 11 residues. Trimming shortened V by 3 bases and J by 7 bases, and 7 bases separated the two germline ends. The germline CDR1 and CDR2 sequences are DFQATT and SNEGSKA (reference sequence). The CDR3 region is CSARRVNEQFF. The DNA read from the CDR3 is TGCAGTGCTAGGAGGGTAAATGAG.

This clone has a count of ten or more. The read ends 3 residues before the CDR3 terminus; that terminus is restored from the germline J gene. This chain uses TRBV18 with TRBJ2-5; 7 nucleotides line up with TRBD2. The CDR3 loop spans 14 amino acids. Germline loops: CDR1 KGHSH, CDR2 LQKENI. The ends lost 3 bases at V and 4 bases at J; junction bases unmatched: 5. The sequenced CDR3 bases are TGTGCCAGCTCACCTGGACTAGGATCAGAGACC. Protein product: CASSPGLGSET. The CDR3, in full, reads CASSPGLGSETQYF. The full variable domain, in which reference TRBV18 and TRBJ2-5 provide the parts outside the CDR3, is NAGVMQNPRHLVRRRGQEARLRCSPMKGHSHVYWYRQLPEEGLKFMVYLQKENIIDESGMPKERFSAEFPKEGPSILRIQQVVRGDSAAYFCASSPGLGSETQYFGPGTRLLVL.

In its sample, this clone was seen many times. The read ends 3 residues before the CDR3 terminus; that terminus is restored from the germline J gene. The chain couples TRBV19 to TRBJ2-2, with 10 bases that match TRBD1. J gave up 3 bases and V 5 bases, and 6 bases lay outside the gene matches. This CDR3 has 16 amino acids. CDR1 LNHDA and CDR2 SQIVND come from the germline V gene (reference sequence). The CDR3 is CASSRQGAGYTGELFF. The CDR3 DNA, read in part, is TGTGCCAGTAGTCGACAGGGGGCGGGGTACACCGGGGAG.

This clone was counted at least ten times. The junction departs from the called germline gene at one end, perhaps through a read error. Sequencing ends 3 residues short of the CDR3 end; the germline J gene provides the rest. The V gene is TRBV4-2, the J gene TRBJ1-5; 7 bases line up with TRBD1. This CDR3 contains 18 residues. Germline lookup yields CDR1 LGHNA and CDR2 YNFKEQ. The chain's CDR3 is CASSQDWDRSISNQPQHF. CDR3 DNA (partial): TGCGCCAGCAGCCAAGATTGGGACAGAAGTATCAGCAATCAGCCC.

This clone was observed at least ten times. The read stops 3 residues short of the end of the CDR3; the missing end is completed from the germline J gene. The chain uses TRBV20-1 and TRBJ2-5; possible D gene TRBD2, 6 bases. Germline lookup yields CDR1 DFQATT and CDR2 SNEGSKA (reference sequence). V was pared by 6 bases and J by 3 bases, with 17 bases between. The length of the CDR3 is 14 residues. Here the CDR3 reads CSADNRRGKETQYF. Incomplete CDR3 DNA: TGCAGTGCCGATAACAGGAGGGGCAAAGAGACC.

Many counts were recorded for this clone. The sequenced fragment ends 3 residues before the CDR3 boundary, so the rest is inferred from the germline J gene. This sequence joins TRBV10-3 and TRBJ2-1; TRBD2 aligns across 15 bases. Germline V gene sequence: CDR1 ENHRY, CDR2 SYGVKD. The CDR3 loop spans 15 amino acids. The V segment lost 8 bases and the J segment 8 bases; nucleotides outside the gene matches: 7. This chain's CDR3 is CAIQLGLAGGDEQFF. The sequenced part of the CDR3 DNA is TGTGCCATCCAGCTAGGACTAGCGGGAGGGGATGAG.

This clone came up many times. The read stops 3 residues short of the end of the CDR3; the missing end is completed from the germline J gene. The chain is built from TRBV28 and TRBJ2-7; tentatively, D is TRBD1 (6 bases). The CDR3 totals 16 residues. With 4 bases removed from V and 1 base from J, the gap between germline ends came to 17 bases. CDR1 MDHEN and CDR2 SYDVKM come from the germline V gene. The CDR3 here is CASSSRDISRSYEQYF. The covered CDR3 bases are TGTGCCAGCAGTTCGAGGGACATCTCTAGGTCCTACGAG.